What follows is one TCR beta chain and its context. The data originate from a study of shared T cell receptors in the human thymus. This CDR3 has 15 residues. V lost 1 base and J 1 base, leaving 11 bases between the germline ends. Germline V gene sequence: CDR1 WNHNN, CDR2 SYGVQD (reference sequence). Profiled with immunoSEQ multiplex PCR; TCRdb holds only in-frame clones, not every one. Among hundreds of thousands of clones, more than 70% were seen once, and the ten largest hold approximately 0.0097%. A further study also used this sample, focusing on human thymus T cells. That work states: Thymic material originated from resections removed in the course of corrective heart surgery. Thymic TCR repertoires of unrelated people reportedly overlapped highly.

The rearrangement joins TRBV10-1 to TRBJ2-7; possibly TRBD1 for D (5 bases). The sequence derives from a boy younger than two with a congenital heart defect. Sequencing was carried out using thymocytes. CDR3 sequence (DNA): TGCGCCAGCAGTGAGTTCGTCAGGGCTTCCTACGAGCAGTACTTC. It encodes CASSEFVRASYEQYF.